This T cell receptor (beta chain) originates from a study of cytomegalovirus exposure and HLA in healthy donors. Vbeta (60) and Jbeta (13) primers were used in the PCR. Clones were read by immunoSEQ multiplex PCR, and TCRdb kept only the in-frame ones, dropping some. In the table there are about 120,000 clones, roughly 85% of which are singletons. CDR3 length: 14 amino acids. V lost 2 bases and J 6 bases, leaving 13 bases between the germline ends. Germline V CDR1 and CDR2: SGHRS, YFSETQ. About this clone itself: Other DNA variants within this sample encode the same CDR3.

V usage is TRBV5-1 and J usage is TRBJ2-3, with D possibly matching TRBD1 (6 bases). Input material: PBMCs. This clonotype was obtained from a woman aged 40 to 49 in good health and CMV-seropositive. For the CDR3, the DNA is TGCGCCAGCAGCTTTGGGCAGGGGTCTGATACGCAGTATTTT. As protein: CASSFGQGSDTQYF.